This TCR beta chain was sequenced in a study of CD8+CD57+ T cells in acquired aplastic anemia. Whole-study context: Each DNA sample taken from sorted CD4+ and CD8+ cells came to 3.2 ug on average. CD4+ reads averaged around 10 million in healthy donors.

Genomic DNA, the template, was used for profiling of the TCR beta VDJ and CDR3. A single record per CDR3 protein comes from TCRdb applying MiXCR to the reads. The table has hundreds of thousands of distinct CDR3 sequences, approximately 70% seen once. Study-wide results and limits: No significant patient-versus-control difference appeared in CD8+ Simpson's diversity. Patients and controls shared over 25 CD8+ CDR3 sequences, highly expressed in patients.

This clonotype was seen just once. Its specificity is unknown. CDR1 is SGHAT and CDR2 is FQNNGV in the germline V gene. This CDR3 is 14 amino acids long. Trimming removed 5 bases at V and 9 bases at J, with 17 bases between. The genes are TRBV11-2 and TRBJ2-1, with D tentatively TRBD2 (5 bases). The source material was sorted CD4+, CD8+, or CD8+CD57+ T cells (not recorded which) from PBMCs. This TCR came from a human donor in good health, serving as a control. CDR3 nucleotide sequence: TGTGCCAGCAGCCGGAGCGGACCTAACCCTGAGCAGTTCTTC. This codes for CASSRSGPNPEQFF.